This passage covers 22 T cell receptor beta chains from one sample sequenced in a study of beta chain features in type 1 diabetes. Their specific antigens are unknown. The authors reverse transcribed all of the isolated RNA, so sequencing captured expressed TCRB transcripts. Data came from immunoSEQ multiplex PCR; TCRdb stores just in-frame clones and leaves some out. This repertoire shows 310,000 or so clones, 15% found once; its top ten account for 0.015% to 0.017%. Study-wide results and caveats: Significant though moderate, a shortening of TCRB CDR3s appeared in all four CD4+ subsets of Type 1 diabetes patients.

Sequenced: naive CD4+ T cells from blood. Receptor source: a man aged 18 to 35 with type 1 diabetes.

This clone occurred a few times. The rearrangement uses TRBV18 and TRBJ1-5; TRBD1 might be the D (6 bases). Trimming pared 0 bases from V and 5 bases from J, leaving 8 bases between. The length of the CDR3 is 14 residues. Germline-derived CDR1 and CDR2 are KGHSH and LQKENI. The CDR3 region has the DNA TGTGCCAGCTCACCACCCGCAGGGGATCAGCCCCAGCATTTT. The encoded protein is CASSPPAGDQPQHF.

The rearrangement uses TRBV5-1 and TRBJ2-7, with unresolved D. Deletions cut 4 bases from V and 0 bases from J, with 14 bases between. Germline assignment: CDR1 SGHRS and CDR2 YFSETQ. The CDR3 runs to 15 residues. CDR3 amino acids: CASSPRLGSSYEQYF. CDR3 nucleotide sequence: TGCGCCAGCAGCCCGAGGCTCGGCAGCTCCTACGAGCAGTACTTC.

The chain joins TRBV28 to TRBJ2-7, with 9 bases aligning to TRBD1. V gave up 6 bases and J gave up 2 bases; unmatched junction bases: 8. This CDR3 is built from 15 residues. Germline V gene lookup returns CDR1 MDHEN and CDR2 SYDVKM. DNA of the CDR3: TGTGCCAGCAGCAGCGGGACAGGGAAACCCTACGAGCAGTACTTC. The encoded protein is CASSSGTGKPYEQYF. Filled out from reference TRBV28 and TRBJ2-7, the complete variable domain reads DVKVTQSSRYLVKRTGEKVFLECVQDMDHENMFWYRQDPGLGLRLIYFSYDVKMKEKGDIPEGYSVSREKKERFSLILESASTNQTSMYLCASSSGTGKPYEQYFGPGTRLTVT.

Only a few counts were recorded for this clone. The CDR3: CASRTAGVPEKLFF. Written as DNA, the CDR3 is TGCGCCAGCAGGACTGCGGGGGTGCCCGAAAAACTGTTTTTT. The rearrangement uses TRBV5-1 and TRBJ1-4, with D possibly TRBD1 on 5 matching bases. The CDR3 totals 14 residues. The V and J ends lost 5 bases and 8 bases respectively, with 16 bases between them. Germline CDR1 is SGHRS and CDR2 is YFSETQ.

This chain connects TRBV30 to TRBJ1-2; 8 nucleotides match TRBD1. The CDR3 runs to 12 residues. Per germline, CDR1 GTSNPN and CDR2 SVGIG (reference sequence). The junction had 4 bases not matched to a gene; V was cut back by 3 bases and J by 7 bases. Here the CDR3 DNA reads TGTGCCTGGAGACAGGGGGGCGCTGGCTACACCTTC. Translating it yields CAWRQGGAGYTF.

This chain connects TRBV14 to TRBJ1-6, with 7 bases lining up with TRBD1. Trimming at V came to 1 base and at J to 8 bases, leaving 5 bases not matched to a gene. CDR3 length: 15 residues. The germline V gene encodes CDR1 SGHDN and CDR2 FVKESK. CDR3 coding DNA: TGTGCCAGCAGCCAAGGACAGGGCATACATTCACCCCTCCACTTT. It translates to CASSQGQGIHSPLHF.

This clone showed up just a few times. The gene calls are TRBV11-2 and TRBJ2-7; 7 nucleotides line up with TRBD1. The CDR3 length is 13 residues. Germline V lookup: CDR1 SGHAT, CDR2 FQNNGV. The V gene end was trimmed by 5 bases and the J gene end by 5 bases; junction bases not matched to a gene: 6. The CDR3 protein is CASSGQQGNEQYF. DNA for the CDR3: TGTGCCAGCAGCGGCCAACAGGGGAACGAGCAGTACTTC.

This chain joins TRBV25-1 and TRBJ2-1, with D possibly TRBD2 on 5 matching bases. Germline CDR1 is MGHDK and CDR2 is SYGVNS. This CDR3 is 15 amino acids long. The germline V and J ends were trimmed by 4 bases and 8 bases, with 18 bases remaining between them. CDR3 nucleotide sequence: TGTGCCAGCAGTGGACCAAGCGGATTAAGGGATGAGCAGTTCTTC. Its translation is CASSGPSGLRDEQFF.

The J gene is TRBJ1-1, the V gene TRBV28; D gene unclear. This CDR3 is 12 amino acids long. The V and J ends lost 4 bases and 6 bases respectively, with 9 bases between them. Looked up from germline, CDR1 is MDHEN and CDR2 is SYDVKM. The CDR3 nucleotides read TGTGCCAGCAGTTACGGTTTTTCTGAAGCTTTCTTT. It is translated as CASSYGFSEAFF.

This clone was observed a handful of times. The V and J genes are TRBV28 and TRBJ2-7; 8 positions agree with TRBD1. CDR1 is MDHEN, CDR2 SYDVKM, per germline. V was pared by 3 bases and J by 7 bases, with 14 bases of the junction left unmatched. The CDR3 loop spans 16 amino acids. The CDR3 reads CASSFASGTGRREQYF. The CDR3 DNA sequence: TGTGCCAGCAGTTTCGCCTCCGGGACAGGAAGGCGAGAGCAGTACTTC.

This clone was counted only a few times. The chain has TRBV7-9 and TRBJ2-3, with D tentatively TRBD2 (5 bases). Trimming removed 5 bases at V and 6 bases at J, with 18 bases between. Germline-derived CDR1 and CDR2 are SEHNR and FQNEAQ (reference sequence). The CDR3 length is 15 residues. The CDR3 DNA follows: TGTGCCAGCAGCGGCCGATTAGCGCTCGCGGATACGCAGTATTTT. Amino acid sequence: CASSGRLALADTQYF.

V and J are TRBV7-9 and TRBJ2-6; maybe TRBD2 (5 bases). CDR1 is SEHNR and CDR2 is FQNEAQ in the germline V gene (reference sequence). Deletions cut 4 bases from V and 15 bases from J, with 10 bases between. The CDR3 spans 11 residues. CDR3 loop: CASSSHGGLTF. The DNA of the CDR3 is TGTGCCAGCAGCTCCCACGGAGGCCTGACTTTC.

This clone came up a few times. The chain combines TRBV5-6 with TRBJ1-6, with D possibly being TRBD1 (5 bases). Germline assignment: CDR1 SGHDT and CDR2 YYEEEE. V lost 4 bases and J lost 8, with 13 bases in between. CDR3 size: 14 residues. CDR3 sequence: CASSLGPRDSPLHF. CDR3 nucleotide sequence: TGTGCCAGCAGCCTTGGGCCCAGGGATTCACCCCTCCACTTT.

This chain links TRBV7-2 with TRBJ2-7; a weak D match, TRBD2 (6 bases). V gave up 5 bases and J gave up 4 bases, with 12 bases separating them. The V gene's germline CDR1 is SGHTA and CDR2 FQGNSA. The CDR3 runs to 13 residues. The CDR3 bases are TGTGCCAGCAGCCAAGGACTACTTTACGAGCAGTACTTC. The encoded protein is CASSQGLLYEQYF.

This sequence joins TRBV28 and TRBJ1-5, with D hard to call. Per the germline V gene, CDR1 is MDHEN and CDR2 is SYDVKM. Trimming cost V 6 bases and J 9 bases, with 15 bases left between them. The CDR3 spans 13 residues. The CDR3 loop is CASSPLGEGPQHF. The CDR3 bases are TGTGCCAGCAGCCCCCTTGGGGAGGGGCCCCAGCATTTT.

The chain links TRBV6-6 to TRBJ2-3, with 7 positions matching TRBD2. CDR1 MNHNY and CDR2 SVGAGI come from the germline V gene (reference sequence). V was clipped by 5 bases and J by 1 base; unmatched bases: 6. The CDR3 runs 15 residues. The CDR3 here is CASSPPAGGTDTQYF. In DNA form, the CDR3 reads TGTGCCAGCAGTCCCCCCGCGGGGGGCACAGATACGCAGTATTTT.

In its sample, this clone was seen a few times. CDR3 sequence (DNA): TGTGCCAGCAGCTTAGTGCGGAGCTCTGGGGCCAACGTCCTGACTTTC. Its protein is CASSLVRSSGANVLTF. The chain recombines TRBV11-2 with TRBJ2-6; D is ambiguous. This CDR3 comprises 16 residues. Germline CDR1 and CDR2: SGHAT and FQNNGV. With 1 base removed from V and 0 bases from J, the gap between germline ends came to 7 bases.

This clone was counted only a few times. The CDR3 nucleotides read TGTGCCAGCAGCGCCACCATTCCGGGAGATACGCAGTATTTT. It encodes CASSATIPGDTQYF. V gene TRBV9 combines with J gene TRBJ2-3; D is undetermined. This CDR3 is built from 14 residues. V was pared by 3 bases and J by 5 bases, with 13 bases between. CDR1 and CDR2 from the germline V gene are SGDLS and YYNGEE.

This clone was seen more than once but under ten times. V usage is TRBV5-5 and J usage is TRBJ2-1; no clear D gene. V dropped 1 base and J dropped 0 bases, with 14 bases sitting between them. CDR3 length: 17 amino acids. Germline CDR1 is SGHKS and CDR2 is YYEKEE (reference sequence). CDR3 residues: CASSLREQQRSYNEQFF. DNA of the CDR3: TGTGCCAGCAGCTTGCGTGAACAACAACGCTCCTACAATGAGCAGTTCTTC.

This clone came up a few times. CDR3: CASSLSRDSSYNSPLHF. The CDR3 bases are TGTGCCAGCAGTTTATCGAGGGATTCCTCCTATAATTCACCCCTCCACTTT. This sequence joins TRBV27 and TRBJ1-6; no definite D call. This CDR3 spans 17 amino acids. Germline V lookup: CDR1 MNHEY, CDR2 SMNVEV (reference sequence). The germline V and J ends were trimmed by 0 bases and 0 bases, with 9 bases remaining between them.

The CDR3 protein is CASSLGRGNTEAFF. The DNA for the CDR3 is TGTGCCAGCAGCCTCGGACGGGGGAACACTGAAGCTTTCTTT. J is TRBJ1-1 and V is TRBV28; D remains ambiguous. This CDR3 has 14 amino acids. The V and J ends lost 6 bases and 1 base respectively, with 12 bases between them. Germline CDR1 MDHEN, CDR2 SYDVKM.

This clone was observed a few times. The CDR3 region is CASSLEGTGGQPQHF. CDR3 bases: TGTGCCAGCAGCTTAGAGGGTACAGGGGGGCAGCCCCAGCATTTT. V gene TRBV7-2 combines with J gene TRBJ1-5; 8 bases align to TRBD1. In germline, CDR1 is SGHTA, CDR2 FQGNSA. V dropped 1 base and J dropped 7; count of bases not matched to a gene: 6. The CDR3 totals 15 residues.